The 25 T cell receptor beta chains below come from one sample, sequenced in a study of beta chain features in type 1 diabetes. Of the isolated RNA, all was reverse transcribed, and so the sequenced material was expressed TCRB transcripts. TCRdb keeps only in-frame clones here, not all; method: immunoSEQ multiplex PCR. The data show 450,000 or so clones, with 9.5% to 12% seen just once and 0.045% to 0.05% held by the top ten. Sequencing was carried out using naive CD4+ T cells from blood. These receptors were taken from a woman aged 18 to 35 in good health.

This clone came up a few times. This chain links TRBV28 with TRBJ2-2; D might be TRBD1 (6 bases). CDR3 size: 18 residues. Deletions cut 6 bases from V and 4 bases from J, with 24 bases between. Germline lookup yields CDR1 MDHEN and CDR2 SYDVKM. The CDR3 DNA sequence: TGTGCCAGCAGACCGCCACATATTTCAGGGGCCGGCACCGGGGAGCTGTTTTTT. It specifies CASRPPHISGAGTGELFF.

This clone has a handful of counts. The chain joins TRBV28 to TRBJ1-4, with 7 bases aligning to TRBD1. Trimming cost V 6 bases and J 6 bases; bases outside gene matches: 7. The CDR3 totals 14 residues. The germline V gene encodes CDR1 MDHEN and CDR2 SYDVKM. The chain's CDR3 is CASRHGQVYEKLFF. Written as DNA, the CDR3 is TGTGCCAGCAGGCATGGACAGGTCTATGAAAAACTGTTTTTT.

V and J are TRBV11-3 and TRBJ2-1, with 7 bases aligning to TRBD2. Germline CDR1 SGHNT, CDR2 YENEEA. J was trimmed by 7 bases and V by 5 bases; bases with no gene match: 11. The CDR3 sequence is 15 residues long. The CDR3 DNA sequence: TGTGCCAGCAGCACAGCGGGGACGGCTAATAATGAGCAGTTCTTC. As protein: CASSTAGTANNEQFF.

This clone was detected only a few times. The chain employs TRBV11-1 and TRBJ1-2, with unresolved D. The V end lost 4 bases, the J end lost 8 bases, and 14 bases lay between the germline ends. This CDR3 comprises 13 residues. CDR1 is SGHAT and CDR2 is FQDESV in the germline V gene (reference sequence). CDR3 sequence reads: CASSSKSGGGYTF. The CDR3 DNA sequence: TGTGCCAGCAGCTCTAAGTCCGGAGGGGGCTACACCTTC.

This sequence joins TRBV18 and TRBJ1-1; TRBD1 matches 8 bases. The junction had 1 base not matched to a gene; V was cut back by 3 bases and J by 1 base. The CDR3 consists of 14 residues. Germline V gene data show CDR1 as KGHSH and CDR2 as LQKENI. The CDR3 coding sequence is TGTGCCAGCTCACCGGACAGGGCGAACACTGAAGCTTTCTTT. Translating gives CASSPDRANTEAFF.

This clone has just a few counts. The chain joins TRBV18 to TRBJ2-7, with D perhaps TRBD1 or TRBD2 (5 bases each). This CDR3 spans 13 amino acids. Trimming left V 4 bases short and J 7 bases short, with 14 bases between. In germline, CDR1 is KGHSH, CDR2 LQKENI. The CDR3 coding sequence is TGTGCCAGCTCACTCTCGGGGCTGGGGGAGCAGTACTTC. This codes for CASSLSGLGEQYF.

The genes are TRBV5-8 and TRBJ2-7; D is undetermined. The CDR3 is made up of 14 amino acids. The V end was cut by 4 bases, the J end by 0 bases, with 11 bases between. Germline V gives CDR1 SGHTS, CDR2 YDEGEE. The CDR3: CASSARLSSYEQYV. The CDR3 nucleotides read TGTGCCAGCAGCGCCAGACTGAGCTCCTACGAGCAGTACGTC.

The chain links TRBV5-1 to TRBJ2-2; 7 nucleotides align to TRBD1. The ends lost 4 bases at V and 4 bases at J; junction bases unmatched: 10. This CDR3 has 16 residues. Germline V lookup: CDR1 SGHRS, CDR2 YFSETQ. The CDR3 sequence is CASSTPGQITTGELFF. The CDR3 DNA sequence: TGCGCCAGCAGCACACCGGGACAGATAACCACCGGGGAGCTGTTTTTT.

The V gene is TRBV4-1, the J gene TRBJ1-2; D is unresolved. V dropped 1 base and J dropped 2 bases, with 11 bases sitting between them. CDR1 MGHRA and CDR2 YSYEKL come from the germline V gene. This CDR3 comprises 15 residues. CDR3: CASSQVFPLNYGYTF. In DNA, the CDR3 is TGCGCCAGCAGCCAAGTTTTTCCACTAAACTATGGCTACACCTTC.

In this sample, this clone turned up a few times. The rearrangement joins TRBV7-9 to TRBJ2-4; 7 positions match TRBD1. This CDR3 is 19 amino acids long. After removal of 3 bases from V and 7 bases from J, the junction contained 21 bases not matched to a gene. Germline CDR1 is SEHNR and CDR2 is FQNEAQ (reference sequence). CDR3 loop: CASSFTSGTANLESNIQYF. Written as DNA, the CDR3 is TGTGCCAGCAGCTTTACCTCCGGGACAGCTAATTTAGAGTCGAACATTCAGTACTTC.

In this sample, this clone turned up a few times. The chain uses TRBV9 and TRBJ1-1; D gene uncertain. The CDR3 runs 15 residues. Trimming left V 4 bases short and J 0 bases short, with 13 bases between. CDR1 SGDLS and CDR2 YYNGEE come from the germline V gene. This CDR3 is CASSPLTTVNTEAFF. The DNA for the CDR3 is TGTGCCAGCAGCCCGCTAACGACGGTGAACACTGAAGCTTTCTTT.

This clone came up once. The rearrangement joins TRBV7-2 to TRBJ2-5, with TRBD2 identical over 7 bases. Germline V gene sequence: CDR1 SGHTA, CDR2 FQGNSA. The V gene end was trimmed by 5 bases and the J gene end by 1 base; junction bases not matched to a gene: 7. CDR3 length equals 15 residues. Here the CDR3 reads CASSASGIPQETQYF. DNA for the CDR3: TGTGCCAGCAGCGCGAGCGGGATCCCCCAAGAGACCCAGTACTTC. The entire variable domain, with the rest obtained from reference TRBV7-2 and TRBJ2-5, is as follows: GAGVSQSPSNKVTEKGKDVELRCDPISGHTALYWYRQSLGQGLEFLIYFQGNSAPDKSGLPSDRFSAERTGGSVSTLTIQRTQQEDSAVYLCASSASGIPQETQYFGPGTRLLVL.

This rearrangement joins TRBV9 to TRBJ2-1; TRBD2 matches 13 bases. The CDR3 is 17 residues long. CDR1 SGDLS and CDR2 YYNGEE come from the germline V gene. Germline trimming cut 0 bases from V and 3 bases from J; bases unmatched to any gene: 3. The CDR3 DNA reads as TGTGCCAGCAGCGTAGGGACTAGCGGGAGTATCTACAATGAGCAGTTCTTC. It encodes CASSVGTSGSIYNEQFF.

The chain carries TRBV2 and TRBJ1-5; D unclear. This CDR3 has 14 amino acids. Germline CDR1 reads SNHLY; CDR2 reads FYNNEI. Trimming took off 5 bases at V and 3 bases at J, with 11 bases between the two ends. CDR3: CASSQDGTNQPQHF. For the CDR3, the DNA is TGTGCCAGCAGTCAGGACGGCACCAATCAGCCCCAGCATTTT.

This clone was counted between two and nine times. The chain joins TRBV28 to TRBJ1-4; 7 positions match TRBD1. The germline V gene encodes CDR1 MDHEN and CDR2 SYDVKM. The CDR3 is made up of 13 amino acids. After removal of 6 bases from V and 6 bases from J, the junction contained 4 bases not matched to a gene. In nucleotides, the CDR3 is TGTGCCAGCAGCCCCGGGACAGATGAAAAACTGTTTTTT. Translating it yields CASSPGTDEKLFF.

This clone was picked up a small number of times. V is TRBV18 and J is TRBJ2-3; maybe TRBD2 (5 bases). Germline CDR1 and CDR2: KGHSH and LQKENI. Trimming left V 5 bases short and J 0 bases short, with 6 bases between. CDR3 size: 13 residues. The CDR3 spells CASSWTSTDTQYF. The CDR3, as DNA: TGTGCCAGCTCATGGACTAGCACAGATACGCAGTATTTT.

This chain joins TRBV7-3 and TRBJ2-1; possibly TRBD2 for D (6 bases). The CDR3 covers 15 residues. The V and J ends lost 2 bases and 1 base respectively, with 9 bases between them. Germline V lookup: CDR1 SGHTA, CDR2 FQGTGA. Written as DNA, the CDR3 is TGTGCCAGCAGCTTAGTAGCGGATTCCTACAATGAGCAGTTCTTC. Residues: CASSLVADSYNEQFF.

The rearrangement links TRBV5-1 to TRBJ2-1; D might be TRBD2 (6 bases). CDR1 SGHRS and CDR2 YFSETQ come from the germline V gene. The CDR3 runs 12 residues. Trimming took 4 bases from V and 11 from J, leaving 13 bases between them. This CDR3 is CASSLTGDKQFF. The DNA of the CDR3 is TGCGCCAGCAGCCTAACGGGGGATAAGCAGTTCTTC.

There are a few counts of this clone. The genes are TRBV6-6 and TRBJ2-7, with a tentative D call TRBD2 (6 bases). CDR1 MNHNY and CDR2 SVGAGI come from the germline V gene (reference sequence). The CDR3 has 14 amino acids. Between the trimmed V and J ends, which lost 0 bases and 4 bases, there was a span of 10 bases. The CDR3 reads CASSYSRGSYEQYV. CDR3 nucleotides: TGTGCCAGCAGTTACTCCCGGGGGTCGTACGAGCAGTACGTC.

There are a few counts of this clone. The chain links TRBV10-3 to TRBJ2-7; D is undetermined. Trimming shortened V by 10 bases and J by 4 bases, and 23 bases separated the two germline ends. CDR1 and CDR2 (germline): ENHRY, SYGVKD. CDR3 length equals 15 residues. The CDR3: CATTPSVLSDYEQYF. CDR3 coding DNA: TGTGCCACCACCCCTAGTGTGCTGTCGGATTACGAGCAGTACTTC.

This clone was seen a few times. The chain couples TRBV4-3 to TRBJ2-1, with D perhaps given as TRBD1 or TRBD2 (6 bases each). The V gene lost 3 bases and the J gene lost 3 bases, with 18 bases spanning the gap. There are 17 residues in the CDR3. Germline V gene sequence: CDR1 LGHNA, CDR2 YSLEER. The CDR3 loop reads CASSHKGGGLLYNEQFF. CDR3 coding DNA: TGCGCCAGCAGCCACAAAGGGGGAGGCTTACTCTACAATGAGCAGTTCTTC.

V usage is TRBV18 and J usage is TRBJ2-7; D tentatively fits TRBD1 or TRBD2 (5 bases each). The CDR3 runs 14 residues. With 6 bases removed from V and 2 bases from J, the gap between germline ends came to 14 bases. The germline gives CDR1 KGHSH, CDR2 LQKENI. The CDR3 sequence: CASSSAAGPYEQYF. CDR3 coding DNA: TGTGCCAGCTCTTCAGCGGCAGGGCCCTACGAGCAGTACTTC.

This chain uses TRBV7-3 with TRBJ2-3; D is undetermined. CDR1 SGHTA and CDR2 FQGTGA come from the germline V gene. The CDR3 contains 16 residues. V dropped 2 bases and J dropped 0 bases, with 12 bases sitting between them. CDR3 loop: CASSLLAGVSTDTQYF. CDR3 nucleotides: TGTGCCAGCAGCTTATTGGCAGGCGTGAGCACAGATACGCAGTATTTT. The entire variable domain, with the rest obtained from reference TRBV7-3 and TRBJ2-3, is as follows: GAGVSQTPSNKVTEKGKYVELRCDPISGHTALYWYRQSLGQGPEFLIYFQGTGAADDSGLPNDRFFAVRPEGSVSTLKIQRTERGDSAVYLCASSLLAGVSTDTQYFGPGTRLTVL.

CDR3 nucleotide sequence: TGTGCCAGCAGCAGAGCACCCGGGAATGAAAAACTGTTTTTT. Translated, it gives CASSRAPGNEKLFF. The chain is built from TRBV5-6 and TRBJ1-4; D not certain. Germline CDR1 and CDR2: SGHDT and YYEEEE. V lost 4 bases to trimming and J lost 5 bases, with 12 bases between them. This CDR3 spans 14 amino acids.

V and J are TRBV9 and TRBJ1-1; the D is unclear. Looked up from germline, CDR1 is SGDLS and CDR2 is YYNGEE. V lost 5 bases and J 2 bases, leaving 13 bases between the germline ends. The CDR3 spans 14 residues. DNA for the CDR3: TGTGCCAGCAGTGTACAGAGTATTAACACTGAAGCTTTCTTT. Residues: CASSVQSINTEAFF.